This T cell receptor (beta chain) is from a study of vaccination effects on CD4 cells after COVID-19. Study results and limitations: Few convalescent patients, and no early post-infection timepoints, were available to the study.

ViraFEST expansion of antigen-specific CD4+ T cells with viral peptide pools preceded sequencing. Upon completion of around eleven days in culture, CD4+ T cells were isolated. None of these healthy vaccinees had been infected with SARS-CoV-2 before vaccination. With V trimmed by 7 bases and J by 8 bases, 6 bases remained unmatched. The CDR3 runs 13 residues. The V gene's germline CDR1 is WNHNN and CDR2 SYGVQD (reference sequence). This clone has just one count. Antigen: not known. Sequenced by immunoSEQ multiplex PCR; TCRdb stores in-frame clones only, minus some. The table records about 71,000 clones, 80% of them present only once.

The sequenced sample was CD4+ T cells from PBMCs cultured with SARS-CoV-2 spike peptides, obtained before COVID-19 vaccination. The gene calls are TRBV10-1 and TRBJ2-1; 9 bases fit TRBD1. The clonotype comes from a human donor who received a COVID-19 vaccine. CDR3 in amino acids: CASTKTGGDEQFF. The CDR3 DNA reads as TGCGCCAGCACCAAGACAGGGGGTGATGAGCAGTTCTTC.